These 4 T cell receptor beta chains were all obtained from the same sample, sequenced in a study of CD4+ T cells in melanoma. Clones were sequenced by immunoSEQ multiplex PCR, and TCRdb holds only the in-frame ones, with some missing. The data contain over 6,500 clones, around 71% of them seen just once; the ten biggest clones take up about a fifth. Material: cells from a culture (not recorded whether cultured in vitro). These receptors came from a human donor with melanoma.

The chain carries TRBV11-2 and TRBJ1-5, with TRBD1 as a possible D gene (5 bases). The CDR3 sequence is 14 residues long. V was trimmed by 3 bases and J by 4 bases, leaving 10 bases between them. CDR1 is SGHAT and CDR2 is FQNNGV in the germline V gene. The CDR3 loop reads CASSFGDGNQPQHF. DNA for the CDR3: TGTGCCAGCAGCTTCGGGGACGGGAATCAGCCCCAGCATTTT.

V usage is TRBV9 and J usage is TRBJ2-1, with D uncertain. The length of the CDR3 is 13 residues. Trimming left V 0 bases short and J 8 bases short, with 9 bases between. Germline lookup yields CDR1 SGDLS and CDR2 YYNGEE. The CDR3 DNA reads TGTGCCAGCAGCGTAGAAGGTAGCTATGAGCAGTTCTTC. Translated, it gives CASSVEGSYEQFF.

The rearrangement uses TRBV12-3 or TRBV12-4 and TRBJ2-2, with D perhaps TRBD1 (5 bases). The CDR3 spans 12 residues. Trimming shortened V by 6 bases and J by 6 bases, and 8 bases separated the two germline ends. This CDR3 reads CASRPGSGELFF. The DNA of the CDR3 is TGTGCCAGCAGGCCAGGGTCCGGGGAGCTGTTTTTT.

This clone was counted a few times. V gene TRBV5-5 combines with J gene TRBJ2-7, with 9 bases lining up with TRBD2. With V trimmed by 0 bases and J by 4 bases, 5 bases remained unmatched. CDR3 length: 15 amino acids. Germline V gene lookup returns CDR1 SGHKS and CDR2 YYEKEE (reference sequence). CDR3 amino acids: CASSLVGTSRYEQYF. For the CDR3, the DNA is TGTGCCAGCAGCTTGGTTGGGACTAGCCGTTACGAGCAGTACTTC.